This T cell receptor beta chain comes out of a study of control samples from healthy donors and cancer patients. This table comes from immunoSEQ multiplex PCR, and its TCRdb copy is limited to in-frame clones, with some not included. The sample yields roughly 100,000 clones, approximately 92% seen once. The V end was cut by 7 bases, the J end by 2 bases, with 14 bases between. The CDR3 totals 13 residues. Germline CDR1 SQVTM, CDR2 ANQGSEA. J is TRBJ1-1 and V is TRBV29-1, with D perhaps matching TRBD1 (5 bases). Sequencing was done on a sample of blood. The receptor's source is a human donor in good health. The donor label of this sample is uncertain. CDR3 sequence: CSAGTGLNTEAFF. In DNA, the CDR3 is TGCAGCGCCGGGACCGGCCTCAACACTGAAGCTTTCTTT.